The 28 T cell receptor beta chains given below trace back to one sample, sequenced in a study of OX40 agonist ivuxolimab in advanced cancers. The repertoire was sequenced with immunoSEQ multiplex PCR; TCRdb's copy has only in-frame clones and lacks some. The repertoire holds nearly 55,000 clones, with around four fifths as singletons. The sample in question was CD4+ or CD8+ T cells sorted from blood, obtained in a trial of the OX40 agonist ivuxolimab. The receptors were gathered from an adult with an advanced solid tumor such as melanoma, head and neck, liver or kidney cancer.

In DNA, the CDR3 is TGTGCCAGCAGTTCAACCCCCGACAGAAACTATGGCTACACCTTC. Protein product: CASSSTPDRNYGYTF. This chain links TRBV28 with TRBJ1-2; maybe TRBD1 (5 bases). The V end was cut by 4 bases, the J end by 2 bases, with 14 bases between. This CDR3 is 15 amino acids long. Germline CDR1 reads MDHEN; CDR2 reads SYDVKM.

This CDR3 is CASSTLARDGKQFF. The CDR3 nucleotides are TGTGCCAGTAGTACCCTGGCCAGGGACGGTAAACAGTTCTTC. The V and J genes are TRBV19 and TRBJ2-1; D is perhaps TRBD1 or TRBD2 (5 bases each). The germline V gene encodes CDR1 LNHDA and CDR2 SQIVND (reference sequence). V was clipped by 4 bases and J by 13 bases, with 20 bases between them. CDR3 length: 14 amino acids. The entire variable domain, with the rest obtained from reference TRBV19 and TRBJ2-1, is as follows: DGGITQSPKYLFRKEGQNVTLSCEQNLNHDAMYWYRQDPGQGLRLIYYSQIVNDFQKGDIAEGYSVSREKKESFPLTVTSAQKNPTAFYLCASSTLARDGKQFFGPGTRLTVL.

This clone was detected only a few times. The chain combines TRBV5-4 with TRBJ2-1; TRBD1 matches at 7 bases. Germline assignment: CDR1 SGHNT and CDR2 YYREEE (reference sequence). This CDR3 contains 14 residues. Trimming cost V 4 bases and J 7 bases; bases outside gene matches: 8. The CDR3: CASSPGTVTNEQFF. CDR3 DNA: TGTGCCAGCAGCCCCGGGACAGTCACAAATGAGCAGTTCTTC.

This chain joins TRBV5-1 and TRBJ2-2, with 9 bases lining up with TRBD1. The V gene end was trimmed by 3 bases and the J gene end by 2 bases; junction bases not matched to a gene: 2. Germline V CDR1 and CDR2: SGHRS, YFSETQ. The CDR3 totals 15 residues. CDR3 residues: CASSSDRGNTGELFF. CDR3 coding DNA: TGCGCCAGCAGCTCGGACAGGGGCAACACCGGGGAGCTGTTTTTT.

The chain links TRBV2 to TRBJ2-1; 10 nucleotides match TRBD2. The CDR3 runs to 20 residues. The trim removed 2 bases at V and 0 bases at J, leaving 13 bases unmatched. The germline CDR1 and CDR2 sequences are SNHLY and FYNNEI. This chain's CDR3 is CASSELRRLAGVSSYNEQFF. Here the CDR3 DNA reads TGTGCCAGCAGTGAATTAAGACGGCTAGCGGGAGTTAGCTCCTACAATGAGCAGTTCTTC.

V and J are TRBV29-1 and TRBJ1-1, with D tentatively TRBD1 (6 bases). Germline V gives CDR1 SQVTM, CDR2 ANQGSEA. This CDR3 has 13 amino acids. The V end was cut by 4 bases, the J end by 8 bases, with 17 bases between. The CDR3 loop reads CSVAYRTASEAFF. CDR3 DNA sequence: TGCAGCGTTGCCTATCGGACAGCATCCGAAGCTTTCTTT.

The V and J genes are TRBV7-8 and TRBJ1-1, with 7 bases fitting TRBD1. Germline assignment: CDR1 SGHVS and CDR2 FQNEAQ. Losses at the gene ends were 4 bases for V and 1 base for J; bases not matched to a gene: 9. CDR3 length: 16 residues. The DNA for the CDR3 is TGTGCCAGCAGCTACGGAGGGGACAGACCGAACACTGAAGCTTTCTTT. Translating gives CASSYGGDRPNTEAFF.

This chain links TRBV5-4 with TRBJ2-2, with 7 nucleotides matching TRBD2. Per the germline V gene, CDR1 is SGHNT and CDR2 is YYREEE (reference sequence). The CDR3 covers 16 residues. Losses at the gene ends were 4 bases for V and 0 bases for J; bases not matched to a gene: 6. In DNA, the CDR3 is TGTGCCAGCAGCCGGGCGGGGGAGGCGAACACCGGGGAGCTGTTTTTT. Amino acids: CASSRAGEANTGELFF.

This clone has just a few counts. The rearrangement joins TRBV27 to TRBJ1-5; D is unresolved. Trimming pared 6 bases from V and 1 base from J, leaving 7 bases between. The CDR3 has 13 amino acids. Germline CDR1 and CDR2: MNHEY and SMNVEV (reference sequence). This chain's CDR3 is CASSLDSNQPQHF. The CDR3, as DNA: TGTGCCAGCAGCTTGGACAGCAATCAGCCCCAGCATTTT.

CDR3 DNA sequence: TGTGCCAGCAGCTTAGTCTGGGGCCAAAACATTCAGTACTTC. Encoded protein: CASSLVWGQNIQYF. The chain links TRBV7-9 to TRBJ2-4, with D maybe TRBD1 (5 bases). Germline CDR1 reads SEHNR; CDR2 reads FQNEAQ (reference sequence). Trimming took off 1 base at V and 5 bases at J, with 9 bases between the two ends. This CDR3 has 14 amino acids.

J is TRBJ2-7 and V is TRBV19; D is possibly TRBD1 or TRBD2 (5 bases each). The CDR3 totals 16 residues. V was cut by 0 bases and J by 1 base, with 13 bases left in between. In germline, CDR1 is LNHDA, CDR2 SQIVND (reference sequence). In DNA, the CDR3 is TGTGCCAGTAGTATAGATGGGGACGGATATTCCTACGAGCAGTACTTC. It codes for CASSIDGDGYSYEQYF.

The V and J genes are TRBV11-2 and TRBJ2-3, with D perhaps TRBD2 (6 bases). The CDR3 consists of 13 residues. The V gene's germline CDR1 is SGHAT and CDR2 FQNNGV. Between the trimmed V and J ends, which lost 5 bases and 4 bases, there was a span of 10 bases. CDR3 amino acids: CASSPGGSDTQYF. Here the CDR3 DNA reads TGTGCCAGCAGCCCCGGGGGATCAGATACGCAGTATTTT.

The gene calls are TRBV28 and TRBJ1-5; a weak D match, TRBD1 (5 bases). Trimming took off 7 bases at V and 2 bases at J, with 12 bases between the two ends. The CDR3 covers 14 residues. In germline, CDR1 is MDHEN, CDR2 SYDVKM. This chain's CDR3 is CASNHQGGNQPQHF. In DNA form, the CDR3 reads TGTGCCAGCAACCACCAGGGAGGCAATCAGCCCCAGCATTTT.

DNA of the CDR3: TGTGCCAGCAGCGCTGTTAACTCCGGGACTAGCGGAAAGAATGAGCAGTTCTTC. It is translated as CASSAVNSGTSGKNEQFF. This chain links TRBV5-4 with TRBJ2-1; 11 nucleotides align to TRBD2. CDR3 length: 18 residues. Germline V gene data show CDR1 as SGHNT and CDR2 as YYREEE (reference sequence). The V and J ends lost 4 bases and 7 bases, in that order; junction bases with no gene match: 16.

The V and J genes are TRBV28 and TRBJ1-1; 11 bases are a match to TRBD1. CDR3 length: 13 amino acids. Looked up from germline, CDR1 is MDHEN and CDR2 is SYDVKM. The junction had 0 bases not matched to a gene; V was cut back by 8 bases and J by 1 base. CDR3 in amino acids: CASGTGGNTEAFF. The CDR3 DNA sequence: TGTGCCAGCGGGACAGGGGGGAACACTGAAGCTTTCTTT.

The chain has TRBV5-4 and TRBJ2-7, with 12 bases identical to TRBD2. The ends lost 2 bases at V and 1 base at J; junction bases unmatched: 7. The CDR3 runs to 17 residues. Per the germline V gene, CDR1 is SGHNT and CDR2 is YYREEE (reference sequence). The CDR3 nucleotides are TGTGCCAGCAGCTTTGATTACGGACTAGCGGGATCCTACGAGCAGTACTTC. Amino acids: CASSFDYGLAGSYEQYF.

This chain uses TRBV28 with TRBJ2-7; D is perhaps TRBD2 (5 bases). Trimming stripped 5 bases from V and 7 bases from J, with 21 bases between. CDR1 is MDHEN, CDR2 SYDVKM, per germline. The CDR3 is 15 residues long. CDR3 protein: CASSPAGNRRDEQYF. CDR3 bases: TGTGCCAGCAGTCCGGCCGGGAATAGAAGGGATGAGCAGTACTTC.

This clone has just one count. The chain joins TRBV27 to TRBJ2-1, with D perhaps TRBD2 (6 bases). The V end lost 7 bases, the J end lost 8 bases, and 18 bases lay between the germline ends. Germline V gives CDR1 MNHEY, CDR2 SMNVEV (reference sequence). The CDR3 spans 14 residues. The CDR3 DNA sequence: TGTGCCAGCATCAGCGGCCGTTGGGGGGATGAGCAGTTCTTC. Amino acid sequence: CASISGRWGDEQFF.

The chain uses TRBV5-1 and TRBJ2-3; no clear D. The CDR3 runs 13 residues. The germline V gene has CDR1 SGHRS and CDR2 YFSETQ. V dropped 2 bases and J dropped 6 bases, with 10 bases sitting between them. In DNA form, the CDR3 reads TGCGCCAGCAGCTTAGGGTTAGGGGATACGCAGTATTTT. Its translation: CASSLGLGDTQYF.

In its sample, this clone was seen a few times. J is TRBJ1-3 and V is TRBV5-5; TRBD1 agrees at 7 bases. Germline V gene lookup returns CDR1 SGHKS and CDR2 YYEKEE (reference sequence). The CDR3 covers 15 residues. With 4 bases clipped from V and 2 bases from J, the junction kept 6 bases outside the gene matches. CDR3 nucleotide sequence: TGTGCCAGCAGCCGAACAGGGGTCACTGGAAACACCATATATTTT. It specifies CASSRTGVTGNTIYF. The full variable domain, with the rest looked up from reference TRBV5-5 and TRBJ1-3, is DAGVTQSPTHLIKTRGQQVTLRCSPISGHKSVSWYQQVLGQGPQFIFQYYEKEERGRGNFPDRFSARQFPNYSSELNVNALLLGDSALYLCASSRTGVTGNTIYFGEGSWLTVV.

The chain links TRBV7-2 to TRBJ2-7; D remains unclear. Germline V gives CDR1 SGHTA, CDR2 FQGNSA. CDR3 length equals 13 residues. The V end was cut by 1 base, the J end by 6 bases, with 10 bases between. As DNA, the CDR3 is TGTGCCAGCAGCTTAGTGCCCCTCGCCGAGCAGTACTTC. Protein sequence: CASSLVPLAEQYF.

The chain links TRBV27 to TRBJ1-5; weak D call: TRBD1 (6 bases). The germline V and J ends were trimmed by 3 bases and 3 bases, with 9 bases remaining between them. Germline assignment: CDR1 MNHEY and CDR2 SMNVEV (reference sequence). CDR3 size: 14 residues. CDR3 nucleotide sequence: TGTGCCAGCAGTTTCGGGGGCGCCAATCAGCCCCAGCATTTT. Protein product: CASSFGGANQPQHF.

V usage is TRBV2 and J usage is TRBJ1-1; the D gene is possibly TRBD1 (6 bases). This CDR3 has 13 residues. The V end lost 8 bases, the J end lost 3 bases, and 13 bases lay between the germline ends. Germline V gene sequence: CDR1 SNHLY, CDR2 FYNNEI. Here the CDR3 reads CASRGAADTEAFF. Here the CDR3 DNA reads TGTGCCAGCCGGGGGGCGGCCGACACTGAAGCTTTCTTT.

The chain has TRBV11-2 and TRBJ2-7; 7 bases are shared with TRBD2. With V trimmed by 5 bases and J by 0 bases, 7 bases remained unmatched. CDR3 length equals 15 residues. Germline V CDR1 and CDR2: SGHAT, FQNNGV. CDR3 sequence (DNA): TGTGCCAGCAGCCGAGGGGCGGGAGTCTCCTACGAGCAGTACTTC. The encoded protein is CASSRGAGVSYEQYF.

Only a few counts were recorded for this clone. V gene TRBV29-1 combines with J gene TRBJ1-5; D is perhaps TRBD1 (6 bases). Germline V lookup: CDR1 SQVTM, CDR2 ANQGSEA. The CDR3 contains 15 residues. Trimming removed 6 bases from V and 4 bases from J, with 19 bases in between. CDR3 bases: TGCAGCGTCCGGGCGGGGGCGGAAGGAAATCAGCCCCAGCATTTT. Its protein product is CSVRAGAEGNQPQHF.

The chain employs TRBV6-1 and TRBJ2-4; D is unclear. This CDR3 has 16 residues. The V end lost 3 bases, the J end lost 2 bases, and 14 bases lay between the germline ends. From germline, CDR1 is MNHNS and CDR2 SASEGT. The CDR3 region is CASSDKSYSSKNIQYF. CDR3 nucleotide sequence: TGTGCCAGCAGTGATAAGTCGTACAGTTCCAAAAACATTCAGTACTTC.

The J gene is TRBJ1-1, the V gene TRBV10-2, with D perhaps matching TRBD1 (5 bases). The CDR3 has 14 amino acids. The V gene's germline CDR1 is WSHSY and CDR2 SAAADI. The V end was cut by 7 bases, the J end by 8 bases, with 20 bases between. CDR3 nucleotides: TGCGCCAGCATGGGGCGGGACCCCCAGCCGGAAGCTTTCTTT. Translated, it gives CASMGRDPQPEAFF.

The rearrangement links TRBV11-2 to TRBJ2-1, with 8 bases aligning to TRBD2. Per germline, CDR1 SGHAT and CDR2 FQNNGV. J gave up 9 bases and V 5 bases, and 15 bases lay outside the gene matches. The CDR3 has 16 residues. The CDR3 DNA follows: TGTGCCAGCAGCAGGCCCGGGAGGGCCTTGAGCGGTGAGCAGTTCTTC. As protein: CASSRPGRALSGEQFF.